These T cell receptor beta chains were read from a single sample in a study of OX40 agonist ivuxolimab in advanced cancers. TCRdb's copy holds only in-frame clones and misses some; the assay was immunoSEQ multiplex PCR. The top ten clones hold 4.9% of a sample with roughly 41,000 clones, about 91% of them seen once. The source was CD4+ or CD8+ T cells sorted from blood, collected in a trial of the OX40 agonist ivuxolimab. The receptors stem from an adult with an advanced solid tumor such as melanoma, head and neck, liver or kidney cancer. Both conserved end residues are trimmed from each CDR3. A D gene is named only where the DNA matches it firmly.

v_call	d_call	j_call	cdr3_aa
TRBV28	NA	NA	ATQREGAYYEQY
TRBV6-5	NA	TRBJ2-7	ASSYFDRTSYEQY
TRBV21-1	NA	TRBJ2-1	ASSTSSGGGNEQF
TRBV30	NA	TRBJ2-7	AWSGDNSYEQY
TRBV4-1	NA	TRBJ2-1	ASSSGTRNEQF
TRBV4-3	TRBD2	TRBJ2-2	ASSQEGLLTGGLSTGELF
TRBV6-4	TRBD1	TRBJ2-2	ASSETGASGGELF
TRBV9	TRBD2	TRBJ2-1	ASSVSSSGSLYEQF
TRBV6-5	NA	TRBJ1-1	ASSYYGVNTEAF
TRBV7-9	TRBD1	TRBJ1-5	ASSSNRGGNQPQH
TRBV7-9	NA	NA	ASSRETSAGYEQY
TRBV5-1	NA	TRBJ2-1	ASSKGQGGNEQF
TRBV6-5	TRBD1	TRBJ1-2	ASSYSRTGYGYT
TRBV7-9	TRBD1	TRBJ1-2	ASSSREGQGFYGYT
TRBV19	NA	TRBJ1-2	ASRTLANYGYT
TRBV28	TRBD1	TRBJ2-7	ASSLGQGAYEQY
TRBV6-5	TRBD1	TRBJ2-1	ASSNWQGAGNEQF
TRBV20-1	NA	TRBJ2-7	SATQGYEQY
TRBV30	NA	TRBJ1-2	AWTGEIYGYT